The rows below give T cell receptor beta chains drawn from one sample of a study of blood T cell repertoires in COVID-19. The protocol was immunoSEQ multiplex PCR, while the TCRdb copy is restricted to in-frame clones and leaves out a portion. The table has 90,000 to 130,000 clones, 70% to 90% seen once. Sequencing was done on a sample of peripheral blood. These receptors were taken from a woman between 50 and 59 years old with acute or convalescent COVID-19. CDR3s include the opening cysteine and the closing phenylalanine or tryptophan. Each record gives: D gene, V gene, J gene, clone size, CDR3 protein, CDR3 DNA. The D gene is left open where the match is weak. Not every row has a clone size; where given, it reads once, few, many or a size class.

D: -
V: TRBV14
J: TRBJ2-5
size: -
CDR3: CASSPGLYSQETQYF
DNA: TGTGCCAGCAGCCCGGGACTTTACTCCCAAGAGACCCAGTACTTC

D: -
V: TRBV28
J: TRBJ2-2
size: -
CDR3: CASTPTHTNTGELFF
DNA: TGTGCCAGCACCCCGACACACACGAACACCGGGGAGCTGTTTTTT

D: TRBD2
V: TRBV5-6
J: TRBJ2-2
size: -
CDR3: CASSPPGLAGNTGELFF
DNA: TGTGCCAGCAGCCCACCTGGACTAGCGGGGAACACCGGGGAGCTGTTTTTT

D: TRBD2
V: TRBV7-8
J: TRBJ2-7
size: -
CDR3: CASSLRGRGDEQYF
DNA: TGTGCCAGCAGCCTCCGCGGGAGAGGTGACGAGCAGTACTTC

D: TRBD1
V: TRBV7-2
J: TRBJ2-2
size: -
CDR3: CASSLVGQGVFTGELFF
DNA: TGTGCCAGCAGCTTAGTAGGACAGGGGGTGTTCACCGGGGAGCTGTTTTTT

D: -
V: TRBV24-1
J: TRBJ2-2
size: few
CDR3: CATAGGGSGELFF
DNA: TGTGCCACCGCTGGGGGAGGTTCCGGGGAGCTGTTTTTT

D: -
V: TRBV30
J: TRBJ2-5
size: -
CDR3: CAWSQSGETQYF
DNA: TGTGCCTGGAGTCAGAGCGGAGAGACCCAGTACTTC

D: TRBD1
V: TRBV6-5
J: TRBJ1-1
size: -
CDR3: CASSSRQGKGEAFF
DNA: TGTGCCAGCAGTTCGCGACAGGGTAAGGGTGAAGCTTTCTTT

D: -
V: TRBV3-1/TRBV3-2
J: TRBJ1-4
size: -
CDR3: CASSQDLSGGQLFF
DNA: TGTGCCAGCAGCCAAGATCTGTCGGGGGGTCAACTGTTTTTT

D: -
V: TRBV4-2
J: TRBJ2-3
size: -
CDR3: CASSQDGQRTDTQYF
DNA: TGTGCCAGCAGCCAAGATGGGCAGCGCACAGATACGCAGTATTTT

D: -
V: TRBV14
J: TRBJ1-3
size: -
CDR3: CASSQGAYGNTIYF
DNA: TGTGCCAGCAGCCAGGGGGCATATGGAAACACCATATATTTT

D: TRBD1
V: TRBV6-2/TRBV6-3
J: TRBJ2-1
size: -
CDR3: CASSRTGAINEQFF
DNA: TGTGCCAGCAGCAGGACAGGGGCAATCAATGAGCAGTTCTTC

D: -
V: TRBV6-5
J: TRBJ2-1
size: -
CDR3: CASPPVGHIGEQFF
DNA: TGTGCCAGCCCCCCCGTCGGACACATCGGCGAGCAGTTCTTC

D: -
V: TRBV3-1/TRBV3-2
J: TRBJ2-7
size: -
CDR3: CASSQSGNEQYF
DNA: TGTGCCAGCAGCCAATCGGGAAACGAGCAGTACTTC

D: TRBD2
V: TRBV3-1/TRBV3-2
J: TRBJ2-7
size: once
CDR3: CASSQGTSGREQYF
DNA: TGTGCCAGCAGCCAAGGGACTAGCGGGCGCGAGCAGTACTTC

D: TRBD1
V: TRBV10-3
J: TRBJ1-1
size: -
CDR3: CAISLTGENTEAFF
DNA: TGTGCCATCAGCCTGACAGGGGAGAACACTGAAGCTTTCTTT

D: -
V: TRBV2
J: TRBJ2-1
size: -
CDR3: CASTPGEEAGRFF
DNA: TGTGCCAGCACCCCAGGGGAAGAGGCGGGTCGTTTCTTC

D: TRBD1
V: TRBV14
J: TRBJ2-7
size: -
CDR3: CASSQGQRGTASYEQYF
DNA: TGTGCCAGCAGCCAAGGTCAACGAGGGACAGCCTCCTACGAGCAGTACTTC

D: TRBD1
V: TRBV29-1
J: TRBJ2-7
size: -
CDR3: CSVEKDRGYEQYF
DNA: TGCAGCGTCGAAAAGGACAGGGGATACGAGCAGTACTTC

D: -
V: TRBV27
J: TRBJ1-5
size: -
CDR3: CASRLTGGSNQPQHF
DNA: TGTGCCAGCAGACTAACGGGAGGGAGCAATCAGCCCCAGCATTTT

D: TRBD2
V: TRBV11-3
J: TRBJ2-3
size: -
CDR3: CASSRTSGTLVTQYF
DNA: TGTGCCAGCAGCCGGACTAGCGGGACTTTGGTTACGCAGTATTTT

D: TRBD1
V: TRBV6-2/TRBV6-3
J: TRBJ2-7
size: -
CDR3: CASSYVQTGIYEQYF
DNA: TGTGCCAGCAGTTACGTACAGACAGGGATCTACGAGCAGTACTTC

D: TRBD2
V: TRBV5-4
J: TRBJ2-1
size: -
CDR3: CASSSQGTSISNEQFF
DNA: TGTGCCAGCAGCTCCCAAGGGACTAGCATTTCCAATGAGCAGTTCTTC

D: -
V: TRBV7-2
J: TRBJ1-6
size: -
CDR3: CASSLAGAVLHF
DNA: TGTGCCAGCAGCTTAGCGGGGGCCGTCCTCCACTTT

D: -
V: TRBV28
J: TRBJ1-2
size: -
CDR3: CASSKSTAGTYGYTF
DNA: TGTGCCAGCAGTAAGTCGACAGCGGGCACCTATGGCTACACCTTC

D: TRBD1
V: TRBV5-4
J: TRBJ1-2
size: -
CDR3: CASSFGQGQGGYTF
DNA: TGTGCCAGCAGCTTCGGACAGGGGCAAGGTGGCTACACCTTC